Below, 18 T cell receptor beta chains from the same sample are listed, as sequenced in a study of blood T cell repertoires in COVID-19. The protocol was immunoSEQ multiplex PCR, while the TCRdb copy is restricted to in-frame clones and leaves out a portion. The repertoire holds fewer than 300,000 clones, with around 90% as singletons. Material: PBMCs or T cells enriched from blood (not recorded which). The receptors originated from a woman aged 25 to 39 who had recovered from COVID-19.

The chain combines TRBV15 with TRBJ2-7; possible D gene TRBD1, 6 bases. This CDR3 has 15 amino acids. Per germline, CDR1 LNHNV and CDR2 YYDKDF (reference sequence). V gave up 0 bases and J gave up 6 bases, with 15 bases separating them. CDR3 loop: CATSRDGQIRGEQYF. As DNA, the CDR3 is TGTGCCACCAGCAGAGATGGACAGATTCGAGGCGAGCAGTACTTC.

The chain recombines TRBV28 with TRBJ2-3; D is perhaps TRBD1 (5 bases). The ends were cut back, 3 bases at V and 2 bases at J, with 9 bases in the middle. This CDR3 region has 14 residues. Per the germline V gene, CDR1 is MDHEN and CDR2 is SYDVKM. The CDR3: CASSFGATTDTQYF. DNA for the CDR3: TGTGCCAGCAGTTTTGGGGCAACCACAGATACGCAGTATTTT.

This chain uses TRBV7-3 with TRBJ2-7, with 10 positions matching TRBD1. V lost 4 bases and J lost 3; bases outside the gene matches: 6. CDR1 and CDR2 (germline): SGHTA, FQGTGA. CDR3 length: 15 residues. The CDR3 DNA is TGTGCCAGCAGCTCGACAGGGGGCGTTGGCTACGAGCAGTACTTC. Encoded protein: CASSSTGGVGYEQYF.

This chain uses TRBV5-1 with TRBJ2-1; 10 nucleotides match TRBD2. This CDR3 spans 15 amino acids. J was trimmed by 4 bases and V by 4 bases; bases with no gene match: 5. CDR1 is SGHRS, CDR2 YFSETQ, per germline. The CDR3 sequence is CASSTTSGFYNEQFF. In DNA form, the CDR3 reads TGCGCCAGCAGCACGACTAGCGGGTTTTACAATGAGCAGTTCTTC.

The chain recombines TRBV15 with TRBJ1-1; TRBD1 is a possible D gene (6 bases). The CDR3 loop spans 15 amino acids. Trimming took off 4 bases at V and 2 bases at J, with 14 bases between the two ends. Germline CDR1 and CDR2: LNHNV and YYDKDF (reference sequence). The CDR3 region is CATSTDAGTNTEAFF. For the CDR3, the DNA is TGTGCCACCAGCACTGACGCCGGGACAAACACTGAAGCTTTCTTT.

This chain joins TRBV2 and TRBJ2-1; D gene ambiguous. Trimming took off 4 bases at V and 9 bases at J, with 7 bases between the two ends. The CDR3 runs 11 residues. CDR1 is SNHLY, CDR2 FYNNEI, per germline. The CDR3 nucleotides read TGTGCCAGCAGTGCTAGAAGTGAGCAGTTCTTC. Amino acid sequence: CASSARSEQFF.

This clone occurred once. The rearrangement joins TRBV11-2 to TRBJ1-1; D is possibly TRBD1 (6 bases). Trimming took off 5 bases at V and 4 bases at J, with 23 bases between the two ends. Germline-derived CDR1 and CDR2 are SGHAT and FQNNGV. The length of the CDR3 is 17 residues. The CDR3 loop reads CASSRKGVRGGRTEAFF. The CDR3 bases are TGTGCCAGCAGCCGAAAAGGGGTTAGAGGGGGACGCACTGAAGCTTTCTTT.

This clone has just a few counts. The gene calls are TRBV20-1 and TRBJ2-1, with D possibly matching TRBD2 (6 bases). CDR1 and CDR2 (germline): DFQATT, SNEGSKA (reference sequence). Trimming took off 4 bases at V and 12 bases at J, with 13 bases between the two ends. This CDR3 is 11 amino acids long. CDR3 amino acids: CSAISGSVQFF. The CDR3 DNA follows: TGCAGTGCTATATCCGGGAGTGTGCAGTTCTTC.

This clone showed up just once. The CDR3 DNA is TGTGCCAGCAGCCAAGATGACGGGACAGGGGACGCCTACGAGCAGTACTTC. It translates to CASSQDDGTGDAYEQYF. The chain joins TRBV3-1 (or the pseudogene TRBV3-2) to TRBJ2-7; TRBD1 matches at 10 bases. The CDR3 has 17 residues. From germline, CDR1 is LGHDT and CDR2 YNNKEL (reference sequence). J was trimmed by 2 bases and V by 0 bases; bases with no gene match: 7.

This clone appeared once. The chain uses TRBV7-6 and TRBJ1-5, with 8 bases lining up with TRBD1. This CDR3 is built from 14 residues. CDR1 is SGHVS, CDR2 FNYEAQ, per germline. V dropped 1 base and J dropped 7; count of bases not matched to a gene: 3. DNA for the CDR3: TGTGCCAGCAGCTTAGATGCAGGGGGCCAGCCCCAGCATTTT. Translation: CASSLDAGGQPQHF.

CDR3 DNA sequence: TGTGCCAGCAGCCAAGAGAGGGACATCGCCCCCTACGAGCAGTACTTC. Its protein is CASSQERDIAPYEQYF. The V call is TRBV3-1 (or the pseudogene TRBV3-2), the J call TRBJ2-7; TRBD1 might be the D (6 bases). Germline CDR1 reads LGHDT; CDR2 reads YNNKEL (reference sequence). The V end was cut by 0 bases, the J end by 2 bases, with 14 bases between. This CDR3 is built from 16 residues.

J is TRBJ1-5 and V is TRBV19; no firm D call. The CDR3 contains 14 residues. Trimming took 5 bases from V and 1 from J, leaving 9 bases between them. Germline CDR1 is LNHDA and CDR2 is SQIVND (reference sequence). CDR3 sequence: CASSSPRSNQPQHF. CDR3 nucleotide sequence: TGTGCCAGTAGTTCCCCCCGGAGCAATCAGCCCCAGCATTTT.

The V call is TRBV3-1 (or the pseudogene TRBV3-2), the J call TRBJ2-7, with 7 nucleotides matching TRBD1. This CDR3 is built from 15 residues. V dropped 5 bases and J dropped 2; count of bases not matched to a gene: 9. CDR1 and CDR2 (germline): LGHDT, YNNKEL (reference sequence). The CDR3 DNA is TGTGCCAGCAGCACTAACAGGGGTCTACCCTACGAGCAGTACTTC. Its translation: CASSTNRGLPYEQYF.

The chain uses TRBV11-2 and TRBJ1-1, with D tentatively TRBD1 (6 bases). Trimming left V 5 bases short and J 0 bases short, with 13 bases between. The CDR3 loop spans 15 amino acids. CDR1 is SGHAT, CDR2 FQNNGV, per germline. CDR3 residues: CASSPPTGLNTEAFF. In DNA, the CDR3 is TGTGCCAGCAGCCCCCCGACAGGTTTGAACACTGAAGCTTTCTTT.

This sequence joins TRBV10-3 and TRBJ1-2, with 10 positions matching TRBD1. The J segment lost 4 bases and the V segment lost 10 bases, leaving 6 bases of the junction unmatched. The CDR3 has 13 amino acids. Germline V gene lookup returns CDR1 ENHRY and CDR2 SYGVKD. The CDR3 DNA follows: TGTGCCACCGACAGGGGGCGCAGCTATGGCTACACCTTC. Its protein is CATDRGRSYGYTF.

This clone occurred once. This sequence joins TRBV6-5 and TRBJ2-3, with 9 bases fitting TRBD1. Germline V gives CDR1 MNHEY, CDR2 SVGAGI. The CDR3 runs 16 residues. The V segment lost 3 bases and the J segment 2 bases; nucleotides outside the gene matches: 6. The CDR3: CASSYYRGRPTDTQYF. As DNA, the CDR3 is TGTGCCAGCAGTTATTACAGGGGGCGCCCCACAGATACGCAGTATTTT.

This chain links TRBV14 with TRBJ1-2; weak D call: TRBD1 (6 bases). From germline, CDR1 is SGHDN and CDR2 FVKESK. This CDR3 has 14 residues. V shed 2 bases and J shed 6 bases, with 13 bases lying between them. CDR3 loop: CASSQSRGGNGYTF. CDR3 sequence (DNA): TGTGCCAGCAGCCAATCCAGGGGAGGGAATGGCTACACCTTC.

The rearrangement links TRBV29-1 to TRBJ2-2; 10 bases line up with TRBD1. V lost 6 bases to trimming and J lost 5 bases; unmatched junction nucleotides: 6. CDR3 length equals 14 residues. CDR1 and CDR2 from the germline V gene are SQVTM and ANQGSEA. The CDR3 DNA follows: TGCAGCGTAGCCGGGACAGGGGTTACCGGGGAGCTGTTTTTT. Translated, it gives CSVAGTGVTGELFF.